This T cell receptor (beta chain) was observed in a study of Ad26.COV2.S vaccination and SARS-CoV-2 variants. Study background: Ad26.COV2.S, an intramuscular injection, was given once or twice 56 days apart. Findings and caveats of the study: Vaccinees displayed broader spike-specific TCR repertoires than placebo recipients.

V dropped 1 base and J dropped 1; count of bases not matched to a gene: 3. The CDR3 is 16 amino acids. Germline-derived CDR1 and CDR2 are SGHAT and FQNNGV. Sample treatment: some 20 received Ad26.COV2.S at low or high dose, single or two shots; roughly 5 received placebo; per-sample allocation not given. Day 63 following the first vaccine or placebo injection was when the samples were taken. Clones were sequenced by immunoSEQ multiplex PCR, and TCRdb holds only the in-frame ones, with some missing. Here the sample spans 250,000 to 300,000 clones, about 87% being singletons. This clone showed up just once. Its specificity is not known.

The clonotype comes from a person aged 18-65 years who received the Ad26.COV2.S COVID-19 vaccine or a placebo. The sequences come from peripheral blood, collected in a trial of Ad26.COV2.S vaccine versus placebo. The chain carries TRBV11-2 and TRBJ2-2, with TRBD2 matching 7 bases. The CDR3 reads CASSLAGGLNTGELFF. CDR3 bases: TGTGCCAGCAGCTTAGCGGGAGGACTGAACACCGGGGAGCTGTTTTTT.